This is a list of T cell receptor beta chains from one sample in a study of blood T cell repertoires in COVID-19. The repertoire was sequenced with immunoSEQ multiplex PCR; TCRdb's copy has only in-frame clones and lacks some. Seen here are some 110,000 clones, roughly four fifths observed once, and the top ten hold around 6.2%. The sequencing input was peripheral blood. The receptor source for this set is a man older than 75 with COVID-19, enrolled during active disease. Each CDR3 is given with its conserved first and last residue. The D gene is left open where the match is weak. Rows may omit the clone size; those that give it use once, few, many or a size class.

V: TRBV15; size: NA; D: TRBD1; length: 16; J: TRBJ1-5; CDR3: CATSRVPPGGGQPQHF; DNA: TGTGCCACCAGCAGAGTCCCTCCAGGGGGAGGTCAGCCCCAGCATTTT
V: TRBV15; size: NA; D: TRBD1; length: 12; J: TRBJ2-7; CDR3: CATSRDARGWSF; DNA: TGTGCCACCAGCAGAGATGCCAGGGGGTGGTCCTTC
V: TRBV7-2; size: NA; D: TRBD2; length: 16; J: TRBJ2-1; CDR3: CASSLVPGLTYNEQFF; DNA: TGTGCCAGCAGCTTAGTCCCGGGACTAACCTACAATGAGCAGTTCTTC
V: TRBV6-6; size: NA; D: TRBD1; length: 15; J: TRBJ1-6; CDR3: CASSYQTGGNSPLHF; DNA: TGTGCCAGCAGTTACCAAACAGGGGGCAATTCACCCCTCCACTTT
V: TRBV7-3; size: NA; D: NA; length: 13; J: TRBJ2-2; CDR3: CASKDSNTGELFF; DNA: TGTGCCAGCAAGGACTCTAACACCGGGGAGCTGTTTTTT
V: TRBV27; size: NA; D: TRBD1; length: 14; J: TRBJ2-7; CDR3: CASSFSGTGYEQYF; DNA: TGTGCCAGCAGTTTTTCCGGGACAGGTTACGAGCAGTACTTC
V: TRBV19; size: few; D: TRBD2; length: 17; J: TRBJ2-1; CDR3: CASRRGLAGERVGEQFF; DNA: TGTGCCAGTAGGAGGGGACTAGCGGGAGAGAGGGTCGGTGAGCAGTTCTTC
V: TRBV27; size: NA; D: TRBD1; length: 14; J: TRBJ1-2; CDR3: CASRSPGGNYGYTF; DNA: TGTGCCAGCAGGTCTCCAGGGGGCAACTATGGCTACACCTTC
V: TRBV5-4; size: once; D: TRBD1; length: 15; J: TRBJ1-1; CDR3: CASSLGQGANTEAFF; DNA: TGTGCCAGCAGCTTGGGTCAGGGGGCGAACACTGAAGCTTTCTTT
V: TRBV7-9; size: few; D: NA; length: 16; J: TRBJ2-2; CDR3: CASSFLGLENTGELFF; DNA: TGTGCCAGCAGCTTTTTGGGACTTGAAAACACCGGGGAGCTGTTTTTT
V: TRBV2; size: NA; D: TRBD1; length: 13; J: TRBJ2-7; CDR3: CASSEATGGEQYF; DNA: TGTGCCAGCAGTGAAGCCACAGGGGGCGAGCAGTACTTC
V: TRBV15; size: NA; D: TRBD2; length: 16; J: TRBJ2-1; CDR3: CATSRDWGGSSNEQFF; DNA: TGTGCCACCAGCAGAGATTGGGGCGGGAGCTCTAATGAGCAGTTCTTC
V: TRBV7-9; size: NA; D: TRBD2; length: 15; J: TRBJ2-7; CDR3: CASSLSSGRAVEQYF; DNA: TGTGCCAGCAGCTTATCAAGCGGGAGGGCCGTCGAGCAGTACTTC
V: TRBV27; size: NA; D: TRBD2; length: 16; J: TRBJ2-1; CDR3: CASSFLGLAEKGEQFF; DNA: TGTGCCAGCAGTTTCCTGGGACTAGCGGAAAAGGGTGAGCAGTTCTTC
V: TRBV30; size: NA; D: NA; length: 14; J: TRBJ2-3; CDR3: CAWSRGLSPDTQYF; DNA: TGTGCCTGGAGTAGAGGCCTTTCCCCAGATACGCAGTATTTT
V: TRBV7-9; size: NA; D: NA; length: 13; J: TRBJ2-1; CDR3: CASSLAFPPQQFF; DNA: TGTGCCAGCAGCTTAGCTTTTCCCCCTCAGCAGTTCTTC
V: TRBV6-6; size: NA; D: TRBD2; length: 15; J: TRBJ2-7; CDR3: CASTLSGGFTYEQYF; DNA: TGTGCCAGCACTCTTAGCGGGGGGTTTACCTACGAGCAGTACTTC
V: TRBV4-2; size: NA; D: TRBD1; length: 18; J: TRBJ2-7; CDR3: CASSPMFSAGDRGYEQYF; DNA: TGTGCCAGCAGCCCAATGTTTTCGGCCGGGGACAGGGGGTACGAGCAGTACTTC
V: TRBV5-4; size: NA; D: TRBD2; length: 13; J: TRBJ2-7; CDR3: CAFKGGSSYEQYF; DNA: TGTGCCTTTAAAGGCGGGAGCTCCTACGAGCAGTACTTC
V: TRBV29-1; size: NA; D: NA; length: 12; J: TRBJ2-7; CDR3: CSVGDWNYEQYF; DNA: TGCAGCGTAGGGGACTGGAACTACGAGCAGTACTTC
V: TRBV10-3; size: few; D: NA; length: 15; J: TRBJ1-1; CDR3: CAISENPGGNTEAFF; DNA: TGTGCCATCAGTGAAAACCCTGGCGGGAACACTGAAGCTTTCTTT
V: TRBV10-3; size: NA; D: TRBD1; length: 16; J: TRBJ2-1; CDR3: CAISELGQGVSNEQFF; DNA: TGTGCCATCAGTGAGCTAGGACAGGGCGTTTCTAATGAGCAGTTCTTC
V: TRBV5-5; size: NA; D: NA; length: 16; J: TRBJ2-1; CDR3: CASSLQVSLGTTEQFF; DNA: TGTGCCAGCAGCTTGCAGGTCTCCTTAGGAACAACTGAGCAGTTCTTC
V: TRBV6-5; size: NA; D: NA; length: 11; J: TRBJ2-7; CDR3: CASSPAYEQYF; DNA: TGTGCCAGCAGCCCCGCCTACGAGCAGTACTTC
V: TRBV12-3/TRBV12-4; size: NA; D: NA; length: 13; J: TRBJ2-7; CDR3: CASSLLASRAQYF; DNA: TGTGCCAGCAGTCTATTAGCGAGTCGTGCGCAGTACTTC
V: TRBV28; size: NA; D: NA; length: 11; J: TRBJ2-1; CDR3: CASSLRDEQFF; DNA: TGTGCCAGCAGTTTAAGAGATGAGCAGTTCTTC
V: TRBV6-5; size: NA; D: TRBD1; length: 14; J: TRBJ1-2; CDR3: CASSYSRGQGGYTF; DNA: TGTGCCAGCAGTTACTCGAGGGGGCAGGGGGGCTACACCTTC
V: TRBV20-1; size: NA; D: NA; length: 13; J: TRBJ2-3; CDR3: CSASSGGTDTQYF; DNA: TGCAGTGCTAGTTCCGGGGGAACAGATACGCAGTATTTT
V: TRBV12-3/TRBV12-4; size: NA; D: NA; length: 13; J: TRBJ2-7; CDR3: CASSLQVTYEQYF; DNA: TGTGCCAGCAGTCTACAGGTGACCTACGAGCAGTACTTC
V: TRBV6-5; size: few; D: NA; length: 13; J: TRBJ1-5; CDR3: CASSPHNNQPQHF; DNA: TGTGCCAGCAGTCCTCACAACAATCAGCCCCAGCATTTT
V: TRBV7-8; size: NA; D: NA; length: 16; J: TRBJ1-3; CDR3: CASSLSGIQAGNTIYF; DNA: TGTGCCAGCAGCTTATCAGGGATTCAAGCTGGAAACACCATATATTTT
V: TRBV28; size: NA; D: NA; length: 14; J: TRBJ2-7; CDR3: CASSISGTLYEQYF; DNA: TGTGCCAGCAGTATATCCGGGACTCTGTACGAGCAGTACTTC
V: TRBV7-6; size: NA; D: TRBD2; length: 17; J: TRBJ2-7; CDR3: CASSSLVLAGAGYEQYF; DNA: TGTGCCAGCAGCTCCCTAGTCCTAGCGGGAGCCGGCTACGAGCAGTACTTC
V: TRBV10-3; size: few; D: NA; length: 14; J: TRBJ2-7; CDR3: CAISGSGSSYEQYF; DNA: TGTGCCATCAGTGGATCGGGGTCCTCCTACGAGCAGTACTTC
V: TRBV28; size: once; D: TRBD2; length: 16; J: TRBJ2-4; CDR3: CASSLPRGVGKNIQYF; DNA: TGTGCCAGCAGTCTGCCACGGGGGGTAGGCAAAAACATTCAGTACTTC
V: TRBV12-3/TRBV12-4; size: NA; D: NA; length: 10; J: TRBJ2-2; CDR3: CASSFRELFF; DNA: TGTGCCAGCAGTTTTAGGGAGCTGTTTTTT
V: TRBV5-1; size: NA; D: NA; length: 15; J: TRBJ1-3; CDR3: CASSLVAAPGNTIYF; DNA: TGCGCCAGCAGCTTGGTAGCTGCGCCTGGAAACACCATATATTTT
V: TRBV19; size: NA; D: NA; length: 14; J: TRBJ2-3; CDR3: CASSMPAGLDTQYF; DNA: TGTGCCAGTAGTATGCCCGCGGGACTAGATACGCAGTATTTT
V: TRBV25-1; size: NA; D: NA; length: 13; J: TRBJ2-7; CDR3: CASSEKFRGKQYF; DNA: TGTGCCAGCAGTGAAAAATTCCGGGGAAAGCAGTACTTC
V: TRBV28; size: NA; D: NA; length: 15; J: TRBJ2-2; CDR3: CASSLTGLNTGELFF; DNA: TGTGCCAGCAGTTTAACAGGGCTGAACACCGGGGAGCTGTTTTTT
V: TRBV27; size: once; D: NA; length: 16; J: TRBJ1-6; CDR3: CASSFLQSSYNSPLHF; DNA: TGTGCCAGCAGTTTCCTACAGAGCTCCTATAATTCACCCCTCCACTTT
V: TRBV4-1; size: NA; D: TRBD2; length: 16; J: TRBJ2-3; CDR3: CASSQTYAGGADTQYF; DNA: TGCGCCAGCAGCCAAACCTATGCGGGAGGCGCAGATACGCAGTATTTT
V: TRBV7-3; size: NA; D: NA; length: 12; J: TRBJ2-1; CDR3: CASSLSVDEQFF; DNA: TGTGCCAGCAGCTTAAGCGTTGATGAGCAGTTCTTC
V: TRBV18; size: NA; D: NA; length: 14; J: TRBJ1-2; CDR3: CASSPPQAPYGYTF; DNA: TGTGCCAGCTCACCACCTCAGGCCCCCTATGGCTACACCTTC
V: TRBV20-1; size: NA; D: NA; length: 13; J: TRBJ1-1; CDR3: CSASRDFNTEAFF; DNA: TGCAGTGCTAGTCGGGACTTTAACACTGAAGCTTTCTTT
V: TRBV5-1; size: NA; D: NA; length: 17; J: TRBJ2-3; CDR3: CASSSGRGGQSTDTQYF; DNA: TGCGCCAGCAGCTCTGGGCGCGGAGGACAGAGCACAGATACGCAGTATTTT
V: TRBV6-5; size: once; D: TRBD2; length: 13; J: TRBJ2-1; CDR3: CATTSGNYNEQFF; DNA: TGTGCCACTACTAGCGGGAACTACAATGAGCAGTTCTTC
V: TRBV18; size: NA; D: NA; length: 14; J: TRBJ1-1; CDR3: CASSPQQGYTEAFF; DNA: TGTGCCAGCTCACCCCAACAGGGATACACTGAAGCTTTCTTT
V: TRBV28; size: NA; D: TRBD2; length: 16; J: TRBJ2-7; CDR3: CASSLSGTSGNYEQYF; DNA: TGTGCCAGCAGTTTATCCGGGACTAGTGGGAACTACGAGCAGTACTTC
V: TRBV28; size: NA; D: TRBD1; length: 15; J: TRBJ1-5; CDR3: CASNSIGQVGQPQHF; DNA: TGTGCCAGCAATTCAATTGGACAGGTTGGGCAGCCCCAGCATTTT
V: TRBV3-1/TRBV3-2; size: NA; D: NA; length: 16; J: TRBJ2-1; CDR3: CASSPRTAGSYNEQFF; DNA: TGTGCCAGCAGCCCCCGTACAGCGGGCTCCTACAATGAGCAGTTCTTC
V: TRBV7-9; size: NA; D: TRBD2; length: 16; J: TRBJ2-1; CDR3: CASSLALAGYGNEQFF; DNA: TGTGCCAGCAGCTTAGCACTAGCGGGATATGGTAATGAGCAGTTCTTC
V: TRBV7-3; size: NA; D: NA; length: 14; J: TRBJ2-7; CDR3: CASSLSSLSYEQYF; DNA: TGTGCCAGCAGCTTATCTAGCCTCTCCTACGAGCAGTACTTC
V: TRBV5-6; size: many; D: NA; length: 12; J: TRBJ2-1; CDR3: CASSFMTTAQFF; DNA: TGTGCCAGCAGCTTCATGACTACGGCGCAGTTCTTC
V: TRBV5-1; size: NA; D: NA; length: 13; J: TRBJ2-2; CDR3: CASSPSIAGELFF; DNA: TGCGCCAGCAGCCCGTCTATTGCCGGGGAGCTGTTTTTT
V: TRBV19; size: once; D: NA; length: 15; J: TRBJ1-5; CDR3: CASTPAGPWGQPQHF; DNA: TGTGCCAGTACCCCGGCGGGGCCTTGGGGTCAGCCCCAGCATTTT